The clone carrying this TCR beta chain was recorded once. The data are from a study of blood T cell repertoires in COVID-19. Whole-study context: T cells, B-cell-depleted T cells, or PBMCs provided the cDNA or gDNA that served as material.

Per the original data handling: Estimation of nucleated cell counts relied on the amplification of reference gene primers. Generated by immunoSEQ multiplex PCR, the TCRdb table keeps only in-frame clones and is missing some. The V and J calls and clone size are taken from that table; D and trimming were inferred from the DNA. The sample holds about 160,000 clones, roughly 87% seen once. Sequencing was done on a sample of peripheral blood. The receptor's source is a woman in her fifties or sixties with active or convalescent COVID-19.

The CDR3 reads CASSQTRGCTDTQYF. The CDR3 DNA reads as TGTGCCAGCAGCCAAACCCGGGGTTGCACAGATACGCAGTATTTT. The V gene is TRBV3-1 (or the pseudogene TRBV3-2), the J gene TRBJ2-3; tentatively, D is TRBD2 (5 bases). The CDR3 length is 15 residues. Trimming took off 2 bases at V and 1 base at J, with 10 bases between the two ends. The germline gives CDR1 LGHDT, CDR2 YNNKEL (reference sequence).